This entry features one T cell receptor (beta chain) sequence. Its target is not known. TCRdb's table, derived via immunoSEQ multiplex PCR, lists solely in-frame clones and lacks some. Among around 15,000 clones listed, approximately 85% were seen once. These data originate in a study of T cells in localized non-small cell lung cancer. Whole-study findings and limits: Since sequencing was restricted to only one region of the tumor, intratumor heterogeneity remains a possibility. Uninvolved adjacent lung showed higher T cell clonality than tumor. Higher T cell density in the blood was associated with longer overall survival, whereas higher adjacent-lung clonality associated with shorter survival.

CDR3 length equals 15 residues. V shed 7 bases and J shed 0 bases, with 14 bases lying between them. Germline CDR1 is MNHEY and CDR2 is SVGAGI. This sequence originates from a female donor older than 55 with stage I squamous cell lung carcinoma. The specimen was peripheral blood, collected before any cancer treatment. This sequence joins TRBV6-5 and TRBJ2-3; possible D gene TRBD1, 6 bases. Here the CDR3 DNA reads TGTGCCAGCACCAACCAGGGGCGTAGCACAGATACGCAGTATTTT. It specifies CASTNQGRSTDTQYF.